This T cell receptor (beta chain) comes out of a study of blood T cell repertoires in COVID-19. Measured with immunoSEQ multiplex PCR; TCRdb has only the in-frame clones, and not every one. The table has under 60,000 clones, approximately 85% seen once. This clone came up a few times. The receptor comes from a human donor in a cohort sampled during active COVID-19. The specimen was peripheral blood.

The CDR3 sequence: CASSTERDIYEQYF. CDR3 sequence (DNA): TGTGCCAGCAGCACAGAGCGGGATATCTATGAGCAGTACTTC. This chain links TRBV5-4 with TRBJ2-7; 7 nucleotides line up with TRBD2. The CDR3 runs to 14 residues. The germline gives CDR1 SGHNT, CDR2 YYREEE (reference sequence). V lost 4 bases to trimming and J lost 7 bases; unmatched junction nucleotides: 11.